What follows are 20 T cell receptor beta chains derived from one specimen sequenced in a study of blood T cells in healthy people across ages. It was with a sample-barcoded 5' primer and a J-beta primer mix that a second PCR of about 6 to 12 cycles was run. From the 5' RACE reads, TCRdb called clonotypes with MiXCR, one entry per CDR3 protein. The profile shows around 700,000 distinct CDR3 sequences, 20% to 25% of them singletons. The data also belong to a second study, concerning T cells of mothers and their children.

Material for sequencing was blood. The origin of the receptors is a boy between 10 and 17 years old in good health.

This clonotype was seen a handful of times. The V gene is TRBV5-1, the J gene TRBJ2-1, with 8 bases identical to TRBD2. The V segment lost 0 bases and the J segment 4 bases; nucleotides outside the gene matches: 3. The CDR3 is 15 residues long. Germline lookup yields CDR1 SGHRS and CDR2 YFSETQ. The CDR3 DNA is TGCGCCAGCAGCTTGGATCTAGCGGGTTACAATGAGCAGTTCTTC. As protein: CASSLDLAGYNEQFF.

This clonotype occurred a few times. The CDR3 loop is CASSPPMSLAGGQQYF. CDR3 nucleotides: TGTGCCAGCAGCCCCCCGATGTCTCTAGCGGGAGGACAGCAGTACTTC. The gene calls are TRBV28 and TRBJ2-7; 11 bases are a match to TRBD2. V was clipped by 6 bases and J by 8 bases; unmatched bases: 15. The CDR3 contains 16 residues. Germline values: CDR1 MDHEN, CDR2 SYDVKM.

CDR3 nucleotide sequence: TGTGCTAGTGGTTTGGTAACAGCCAGCTCCTACAATGAGCAGTTCTTC. This codes for CASGLVTASSYNEQFF. This chain joins TRBV12-5 and TRBJ2-5; D call uncertain. Near its end, the DNA agrees better with TRBJ2-1, so the J call may be wrong. The CDR3 sequence is 16 residues long. Germline V gene data show CDR1 as LGHNT and CDR2 as FRNRAP.

V gene TRBV11-2 combines with J gene TRBJ2-4; possible D gene TRBD2, 5 bases. The CDR3 totals 16 residues. V was cut by 1 base and J by 1 base, with 11 bases left in between. Germline values: CDR1 SGHAT, CDR2 FQNNGV. CDR3 DNA: TGTGCCAGCAGCTTAGGTGAAGGCGGGGCCAAAAACATTCAGTACTTC. This sequence encodes CASSLGEGGAKNIQYF.

This clonotype showed up just a few times. In DNA form, the CDR3 reads TGTGCCAGCAGCCAAGGACTGCAAGCTTCCTACAATGAGCAGTTCTTC. Its translation is CASSQGLQASYNEQFF. The chain joins TRBV3-1 to TRBJ2-1; no reliable D call. The V end was cut by 1 base, the J end by 1 base, with 11 bases between. The CDR3 is 16 residues long. The germline gives CDR1 LGHDT, CDR2 YNNKEL (reference sequence).

The sample holds a few counts of this clonotype. The chain links TRBV12-3 or TRBV12-4 to TRBJ1-6; D is unresolved. CDR3 length equals 17 residues. The germline V and J ends were trimmed by 4 bases and 1 base, with 14 bases remaining between them. The DNA of the CDR3 is TGTGCCAGCAGTTACGGGCTCTGGGGTTCCTATAATTCACCCCTCCACTTT. Translated: CASSYGLWGSYNSPLHF.

This clonotype was seen a handful of times. The junction departs from germline at one end; a sequencing error may be responsible. The chain carries TRBV6-5 and TRBJ1-1; D perhaps matches TRBD1 (5 bases). The CDR3 length is 14 residues. Germline V gene sequence: CDR1 MNHEY, CDR2 SVGAGI. The CDR3, as DNA: TGTGCCAGCAGCCAGCGGCAGGGCACACTGAAGCTGGTCTTT. It is translated as CASSQRQGTLKLVF.

This clonotype was counted at least ten times. The chain couples TRBV5-1 to TRBJ2-5, with TRBD2 identical over 9 bases. The end of the DNA is better explained by TRBJ2-1, so the J call may be wrong. From germline, CDR1 is SGHRS and CDR2 YFSETQ. There are 14 residues in the CDR3. The CDR3 DNA reads as TGCGCCAGCAGGGCGGGGGGGCCGAGAGATGAGCAGTTCTTC. It codes for CASRAGGPRDEQFF.

This chain joins TRBV29-1 and TRBJ1-2, with 7 bases fitting TRBD1. Losses at the gene ends were 7 bases for V and 5 bases for J; bases not matched to a gene: 10. The CDR3 totals 13 residues. Per germline, CDR1 SQVTM and CDR2 ANQGSEA. In DNA form, the CDR3 reads TGCAGCGCCCGGGACAGCGACACATATGGCTACACCTTC. This codes for CSARDSDTYGYTF.

The rearrangement uses TRBV4-3 and TRBJ2-7; D call uncertain. This CDR3 is built from 17 residues. Germline V lookup: CDR1 LGHNA, CDR2 YSLEER. The ends were cut back, 0 bases at V and 4 bases at J, with 19 bases in the middle. CDR3 in amino acids: CASSQDLDSLRPYEQYF. DNA for the CDR3: TGCGCCAGCAGCCAAGATCTCGATTCCCTGCGCCCATACGAGCAGTACTTC.

This chain joins TRBV11-2 and TRBJ1-6, with D perhaps TRBD1 (6 bases). The ends were cut back, 3 bases at V and 4 bases at J, with 16 bases in the middle. The germline V gene encodes CDR1 SGHAT and CDR2 FQNNGV. The CDR3 is 17 residues long. DNA of the CDR3: TGTGCCAGCAGCTTTCGAAGTATGGGGGCTTATAATTCACCCCTCCACTTT. Its protein product is CASSFRSMGAYNSPLHF.

A remark on this clonotype: This may arise from a read error, as a much more abundant clone is one base away. The chain has TRBV5-1 and TRBJ2-5; D may be TRBD1 (5 bases). From germline, CDR1 is SGHRS and CDR2 YFSETQ. This CDR3 is 13 amino acids long. The CDR3 spells CASSFDSQETQYF. CDR3 DNA: TGTGCCAGCAGCTTTGACAGCCAAGAGACCCAGTACTTC.

This clonotype has a handful of counts. CDR3 loop: CASSFAGVGANVLTF. The CDR3 nucleotides read TGTGCCAGCAGCTTCGCCGGGGTTGGGGCCAACGTCCTGACTTTC. The V and J genes are TRBV7-3 and TRBJ2-6, with D maybe TRBD2 (5 bases). This CDR3 has 15 amino acids. The germline CDR1 and CDR2 sequences are SGHTA and FQGTGA. V was clipped by 3 bases and J by 3 bases, with 9 bases between them.

This clonotype has ten or more counts. The chain joins TRBV10-3 to TRBJ2-5; D may match TRBD1 or TRBD2 (5 bases each). The CDR3 length is 15 residues. Germline loops: CDR1 ENHRY, CDR2 SYGVKD. V was shortened by 2 bases and J by 5 bases, with 15 bases between the two germline ends. Here the CDR3 reads CAISERRGAGETQYF. The CDR3 DNA reads as TGTGCCATCAGTGAGAGGAGAGGGGCAGGGGAGACCCAGTACTTC.

This clonotype has more than one count but fewer than ten. This chain joins TRBV27 and TRBJ2-5, with a possible D match to TRBD1 (6 bases). The better agreement between TRBJ2-7 and the DNA end casts doubt on the J call. Germline V lookup: CDR1 MNHEY, CDR2 SMNVEV (reference sequence). The CDR3 has 16 amino acids. CDR3 nucleotide sequence: TGTGCCAGCAGTGAATACTGGGCGAAGGGGGCCTACGAGCAGTACTTC. Translating gives CASSEYWAKGAYEQYF.

Concerning this clonotype: A read error may account for a junction end that differs from germline. The V gene is TRBV27, the J gene TRBJ2-1, with D uncertain. CDR3 length equals 13 residues. Germline lookup yields CDR1 MNHEY and CDR2 SMNVEV (reference sequence). CDR3 coding DNA: TGTGCCAGCAGTTCTGCGGTCCAAGAGACCCGGTACTTC. This encodes CASSSAVQETRYF.

This clonotype was counted at least ten times. The CDR3 DNA is TGTGCCAGCAGCTTAGAGTGGAGGGGACCCTACGAGCAGTACTTC. This sequence encodes CASSLEWRGPYEQYF. The rearrangement links TRBV7-2 to TRBJ2-7; possible D gene TRBD2, 6 bases. The CDR3 extends over 15 amino acids. CDR1 and CDR2 (germline): SGHTA, FQGNSA. V lost 1 base to trimming and J lost 2 bases, with 12 bases between them.

The rearrangement joins TRBV27 to TRBJ2-7, with 9 nucleotides matching TRBD1. Germline V gives CDR1 MNHEY, CDR2 SMNVEV (reference sequence). J was trimmed by 4 bases and V by 6 bases; bases with no gene match: 4. CDR3 length: 13 amino acids. The CDR3 DNA reads as TGTGCCAGCAGCGGGACAGGGTTTTACGAGCAGTACTTC. This sequence encodes CASSGTGFYEQYF.

The chain uses TRBV20-1 and TRBJ1-2, with D possibly being TRBD1 (6 bases). Germline CDR1 is DFQATT and CDR2 is SNEGSKA (reference sequence). This CDR3 contains 12 residues. CDR3: CTTDSATYGYTF. DNA of the CDR3: TGCACCACGGACAGCGCAACCTATGGCTACACCTTC.

This clonotype was observed a few times. This chain uses TRBV27 with TRBJ2-5; D is unclear. CDR3 length: 17 residues. The germline V and J ends were trimmed by 2 bases and 0 bases, with 16 bases remaining between them. The germline CDR1 and CDR2 sequences are MNHEY and SMNVEV (reference sequence). The CDR3 sequence is CASSLAVGKKYQETQYF. The CDR3 coding sequence is TGTGCCAGCAGTTTAGCGGTGGGAAAAAAGTACCAAGAGACCCAGTACTTC.